This T cell receptor beta chain was observed in a study of Ad26.COV2.S vaccination and SARS-CoV-2 variants. As for the study in general: Ad26.COV2.S, an intramuscular injection, was given once or twice 56 days apart. Points from the study as a whole: Vaccinated and placebo-treated recipients had similar non-spike TCR breadth. Marked by substantial breadth, spike-specific CD8+ and CD4+ T cell responses were reportedly seen after vaccination.

Some clones are missing from TCRdb's copy, which holds only in-frame ones; the method was immunoSEQ multiplex PCR. The table has under 500,000 clones, over 80% seen once. On this clone: Its antigen is unknown.

As to treatment: some 20 received Ad26.COV2.S at low or high dose, single or two shots; roughly five received placebo; per-sample allocation not given. Samples analyzed were those drawn on day 63 after the first vaccine or placebo injection. The shot given was an Ad26 vector that makes Wuhan-strain SARS-CoV-2 spike. V gave up 3 bases and J gave up 2 bases; unmatched junction bases: 19. The CDR3 length is 19 residues. CDR1 and CDR2 from the germline V gene are LNHDA and SQIVND (reference sequence). The gene calls are TRBV19 and TRBJ2-7, with 7 bases that match TRBD2. This sequence was found in a person aged 18 to 65 who received the Ad26.COV2.S COVID-19 vaccine or a placebo. The material was peripheral blood, obtained in a trial of Ad26.COV2.S vaccine versus placebo. The CDR3 DNA sequence: TGTGCCAGTAGTATCGCGGGGGTTGCTCCACGAACGACCCCCTACGAGCAGTACTTC. Its translation is CASSIAGVAPRTTPYEQYF.